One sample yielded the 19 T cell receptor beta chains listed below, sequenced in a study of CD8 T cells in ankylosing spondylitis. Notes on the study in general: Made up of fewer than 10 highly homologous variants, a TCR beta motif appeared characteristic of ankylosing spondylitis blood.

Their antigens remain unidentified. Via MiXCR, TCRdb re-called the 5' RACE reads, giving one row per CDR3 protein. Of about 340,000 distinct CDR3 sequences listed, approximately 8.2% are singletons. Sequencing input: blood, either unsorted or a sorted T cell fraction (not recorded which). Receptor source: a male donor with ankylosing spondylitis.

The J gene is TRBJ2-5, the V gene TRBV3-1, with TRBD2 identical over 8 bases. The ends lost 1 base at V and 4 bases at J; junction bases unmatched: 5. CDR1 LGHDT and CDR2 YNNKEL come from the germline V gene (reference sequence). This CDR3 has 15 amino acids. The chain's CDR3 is CASSQGRTSRETQYF. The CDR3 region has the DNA TGTGCCAGCAGCCAAGGCCGGACTAGCCGAGAGACCCAGTACTTC.

CDR3 coding DNA: TGTGCCAGCAGCCCGGTGAAGGGCTCCTACGAGCAGTACTTC. This sequence encodes CASSPVKGSYEQYF. The V and J genes are TRBV7-2 and TRBJ2-7; no clear D. Germline V gene lookup returns CDR1 SGHTA and CDR2 FQGNSA. V shed 5 bases and J shed 0 bases, with 11 bases lying between them. CDR3 length equals 14 residues.

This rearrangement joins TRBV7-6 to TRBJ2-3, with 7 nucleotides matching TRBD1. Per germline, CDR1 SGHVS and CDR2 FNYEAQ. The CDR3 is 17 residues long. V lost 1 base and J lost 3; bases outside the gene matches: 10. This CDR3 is CASSLVGGGQVTDTQYF. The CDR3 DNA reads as TGTGCCAGCAGCTTAGTTGGAGGAGGACAGGTGACAGATACGCAGTATTTT.

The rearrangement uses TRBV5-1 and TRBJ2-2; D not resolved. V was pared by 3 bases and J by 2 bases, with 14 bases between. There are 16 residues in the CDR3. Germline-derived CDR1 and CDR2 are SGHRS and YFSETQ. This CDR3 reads CASSSKTPSNTGELFF. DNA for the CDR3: TGCGCCAGCAGCTCGAAAACACCATCCAACACCGGGGAGCTGTTTTTT.

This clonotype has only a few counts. CDR3 amino acids: CSSSIGQNTEAFF. CDR3 bases: TGCAGCTCCTCTATTGGCCAGAACACTGAAGCTTTCTTT. The gene calls are TRBV29-1 and TRBJ1-1, with D uncertain. CDR1 is SQVTM and CDR2 is ANQGSEA in the germline V gene. Trimming took 8 bases from V and 1 from J, leaving 14 bases between them. The CDR3 is 13 amino acids.

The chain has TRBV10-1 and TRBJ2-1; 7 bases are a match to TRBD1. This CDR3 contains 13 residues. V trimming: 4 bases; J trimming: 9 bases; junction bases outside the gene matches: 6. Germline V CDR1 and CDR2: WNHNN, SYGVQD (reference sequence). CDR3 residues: CASSASRGTEQFF. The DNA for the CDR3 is TGCGCCAGCAGTGCATCCAGGGGGACTGAGCAGTTCTTC.

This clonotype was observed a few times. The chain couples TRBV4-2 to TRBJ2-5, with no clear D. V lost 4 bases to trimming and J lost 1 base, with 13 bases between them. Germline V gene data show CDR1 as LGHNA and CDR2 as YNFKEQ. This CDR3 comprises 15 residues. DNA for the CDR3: TGTGCCAGCAGCCCGACTTGGTGGCTCCAAGAGACCCAGTACTTC. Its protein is CASSPTWWLQETQYF.

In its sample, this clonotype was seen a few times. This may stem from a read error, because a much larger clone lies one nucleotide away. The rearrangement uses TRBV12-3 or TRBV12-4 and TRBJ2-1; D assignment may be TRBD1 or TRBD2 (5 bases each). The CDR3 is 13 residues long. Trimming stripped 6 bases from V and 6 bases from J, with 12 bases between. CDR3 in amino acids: CASSLVGPNEQFF. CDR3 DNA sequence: TGTGCCAGCAGCCTAGTGGGACCCAATGAGCAGTTCTTC.

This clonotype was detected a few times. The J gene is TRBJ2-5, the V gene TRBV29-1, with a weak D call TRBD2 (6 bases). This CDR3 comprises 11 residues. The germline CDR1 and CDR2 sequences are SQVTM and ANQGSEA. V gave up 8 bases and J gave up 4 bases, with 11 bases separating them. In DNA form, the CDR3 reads TGCAGCCCTAGGCGGGGAGAGACCCAGTACTTC. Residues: CSPRRGETQYF.

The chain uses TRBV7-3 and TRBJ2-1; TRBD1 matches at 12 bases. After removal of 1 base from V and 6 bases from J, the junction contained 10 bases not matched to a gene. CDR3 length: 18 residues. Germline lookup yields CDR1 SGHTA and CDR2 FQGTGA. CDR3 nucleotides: TGTGCCAGCAGCTTAAAGAGTGGGACAGGGGGCGCACCCAATGAGCAGTTCTTC. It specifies CASSLKSGTGGAPNEQFF.

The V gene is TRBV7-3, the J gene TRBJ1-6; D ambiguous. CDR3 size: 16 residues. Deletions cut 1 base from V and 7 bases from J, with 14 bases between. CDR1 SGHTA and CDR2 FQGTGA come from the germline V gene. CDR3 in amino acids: CASSLRPAGLNSPLHF. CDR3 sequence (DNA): TGTGCCAGCAGCTTAAGGCCGGCAGGACTCAATTCACCCCTCCACTTT.

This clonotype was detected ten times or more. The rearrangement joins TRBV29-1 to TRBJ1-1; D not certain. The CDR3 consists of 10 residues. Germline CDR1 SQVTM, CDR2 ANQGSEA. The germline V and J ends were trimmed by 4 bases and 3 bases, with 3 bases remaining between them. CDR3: CSVGDTEAFF. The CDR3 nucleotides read TGCAGCGTTGGGGACACTGAAGCTTTCTTT.

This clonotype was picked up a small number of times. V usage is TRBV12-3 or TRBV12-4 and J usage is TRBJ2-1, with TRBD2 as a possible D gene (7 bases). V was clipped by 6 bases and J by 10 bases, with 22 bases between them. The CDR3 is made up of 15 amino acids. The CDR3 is CASSRRRGGIQEQFF. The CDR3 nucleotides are TGTGCCAGCAGCCGCCGAAGGGGGGGGATTCAGGAGCAGTTCTTC.

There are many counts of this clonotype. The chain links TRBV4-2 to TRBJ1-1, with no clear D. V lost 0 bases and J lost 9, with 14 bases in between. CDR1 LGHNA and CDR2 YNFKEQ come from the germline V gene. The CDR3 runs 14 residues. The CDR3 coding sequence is TGTGCCAGCAGCCAAGAATCGGGGAAGAGGCAAGCTTTCTTT. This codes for CASSQESGKRQAFF.

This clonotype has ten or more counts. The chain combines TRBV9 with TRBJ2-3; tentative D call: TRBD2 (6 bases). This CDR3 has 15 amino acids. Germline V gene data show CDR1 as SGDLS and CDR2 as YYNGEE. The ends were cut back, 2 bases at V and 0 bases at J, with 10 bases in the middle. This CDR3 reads CASSVGGRSTDTQYF. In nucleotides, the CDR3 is TGTGCCAGCAGCGTTGGTGGGAGGAGCACAGATACGCAGTATTTT.

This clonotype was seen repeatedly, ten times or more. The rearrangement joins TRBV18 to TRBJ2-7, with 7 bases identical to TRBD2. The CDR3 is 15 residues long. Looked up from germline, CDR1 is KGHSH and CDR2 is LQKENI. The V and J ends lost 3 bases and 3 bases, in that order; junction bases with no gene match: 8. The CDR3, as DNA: TGTGCCAGCTCACCGGGGCTAGCGGAAATCTACGAGCAGTACTTC. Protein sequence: CASSPGLAEIYEQYF. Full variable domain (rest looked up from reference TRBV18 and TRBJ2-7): NAGVMQNPRHLVRRRGQEARLRCSPMKGHSHVYWYRQLPEEGLKFMVYLQKENIIDESGMPKERFSAEFPKEGPSILRIQQVVRGDSAAYFCASSPGLAEIYEQYFGPGTRLTVT.

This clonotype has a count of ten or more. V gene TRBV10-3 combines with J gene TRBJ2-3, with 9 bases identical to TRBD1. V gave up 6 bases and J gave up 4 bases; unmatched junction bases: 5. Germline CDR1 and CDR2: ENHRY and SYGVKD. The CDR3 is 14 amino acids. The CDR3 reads CAIRGQGEADTQYF. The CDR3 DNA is TGTGCCATCAGGGGACAGGGTGAAGCAGATACGCAGTATTTT.

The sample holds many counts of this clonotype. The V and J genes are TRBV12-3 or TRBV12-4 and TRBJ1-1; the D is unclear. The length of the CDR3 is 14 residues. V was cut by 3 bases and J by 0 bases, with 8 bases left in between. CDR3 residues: CASSFDVLNTEAFF. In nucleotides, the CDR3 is TGTGCCAGCAGTTTTGACGTTTTGAACACTGAAGCTTTCTTT.

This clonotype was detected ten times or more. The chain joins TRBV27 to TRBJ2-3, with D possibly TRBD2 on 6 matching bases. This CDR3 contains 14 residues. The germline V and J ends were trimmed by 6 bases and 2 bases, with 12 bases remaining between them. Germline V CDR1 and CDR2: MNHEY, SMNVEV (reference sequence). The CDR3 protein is CASRLGGNTDTQYF. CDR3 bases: TGTGCCAGCAGATTGGGGGGTAACACAGATACGCAGTATTTT.